These 21 T cell receptor beta chains were sequenced from one sample in a study of blood T cell repertoires in COVID-19. Libraries were prepared by immunoSEQ multiplex PCR; TCRdb keeps only in-frame clonotypes and omits some of them. The data show under 150,000 clones, 85% seen once. Sequencing was performed on peripheral blood. The receptors were sampled from a human donor in a cohort sampled during active COVID-19.

This chain joins TRBV11-2 and TRBJ2-7; 10 nucleotides agree with TRBD1. Germline CDR1 and CDR2: SGHAT and FQNNGV. This CDR3 has 15 amino acids. V lost 2 bases to trimming and J lost 1 base; unmatched junction nucleotides: 2. For the CDR3, the DNA is TGTGCCAGCAGCTTACGGGACAGGGGATCCTACGAGCAGTACTTC. It translates to CASSLRDRGSYEQYF.

CDR3 in amino acids: CSVRDTGTEAFF. CDR3 sequence (DNA): TGCAGCGTGAGGGATACGGGGACTGAAGCTTTCTTT. The chain joins TRBV29-1 to TRBJ1-1; no firm D call. Germline V gene data show CDR1 as SQVTM and CDR2 as ANQGSEA. V gave up 6 bases and J gave up 5 bases, with 13 bases separating them. There are 12 residues in the CDR3.

This clone has just one count. The chain has TRBV4-3 and TRBJ1-6, with D tentatively TRBD1 (6 bases). The CDR3 totals 18 residues. Trimming shortened V by 8 bases and J by 7 bases, and 27 bases separated the two germline ends. Germline CDR1 and CDR2: LGHNA and YSLEER. CDR3 DNA: TGCGCCAGCTCAGAACTCCCCCATAGTACAGGGCGGAATTCACCCCTCCACTTT. Translating gives CASSELPHSTGRNSPLHF.

The chain joins TRBV4-3 to TRBJ2-3; D possibly corresponds to TRBD2 (5 bases). Germline CDR1 LGHNA, CDR2 YSLEER. The germline V and J ends were trimmed by 0 bases and 5 bases, with 21 bases remaining between them. CDR3 length: 18 residues. The chain's CDR3 is CASSQERVDPGMGDTQYF. The CDR3 bases are TGCGCCAGCAGCCAAGAACGAGTAGACCCCGGGATGGGAGATACGCAGTATTTT.

V and J are TRBV12-3 or TRBV12-4 and TRBJ1-1; D is undetermined. The V and J ends lost 3 bases and 5 bases respectively, with 10 bases between them. The CDR3 loop spans 13 amino acids. The CDR3 loop is CASSLWVGTEAFF. The CDR3 DNA reads TGTGCCAGCAGTTTGTGGGTCGGGACTGAAGCTTTCTTT.

The chain joins TRBV5-1 to TRBJ1-2, with D tentatively TRBD1 (5 bases). Deletions cut 0 bases from V and 3 bases from J, with 9 bases between. The length of the CDR3 is 14 residues. Looked up from germline, CDR1 is SGHRS and CDR2 is YFSETQ. The CDR3 reads CASSLAGNDYGYTF. The CDR3 DNA follows: TGCGCCAGCAGCTTGGCAGGGAACGACTATGGCTACACCTTC. The full variable domain, with the rest looked up from reference TRBV5-1 and TRBJ1-2, is KAGVTQTPRYLIKTRGQQVTLSCSPISGHRSVSWYQQTPGQGLQFLFEYFSETQRNKGNFPGRFSGRQFSNSRSEMNVSTLELGDSALYLCASSLAGNDYGYTFGSGTRLTVV.

This chain joins TRBV23-1 and TRBJ1-5, with D unclear. TRBV23-1 is labeled an ORF, and its function is uncertain. Trimming stripped 0 bases from V and 4 bases from J, with 7 bases between. This CDR3 has 14 residues. The CDR3 spells CASSQSVLNQPQHF. The CDR3 DNA follows: TGCGCCAGCAGTCAATCCGTACTAAATCAGCCCCAGCATTTT.

This chain links TRBV6-2 or TRBV6-3 with TRBJ1-5; perhaps TRBD1 as D (5 bases). Per germline, CDR1 MNHEY and CDR2 SVGEGT. The CDR3 is 15 amino acids. V was clipped by 5 bases and J by 7 bases, with 18 bases between them. The CDR3 region is CASSTPGQGGQPQHF. CDR3 coding DNA: TGTGCCAGCAGTACCCCCGGGCAGGGTGGGCAGCCCCAGCATTTT.

J is TRBJ1-2 and V is TRBV6-5; D gene uncertain. This CDR3 has 14 amino acids. Germline assignment: CDR1 MNHEY and CDR2 SVGAGI. V lost 0 bases to trimming and J lost 5 bases, with 10 bases between them. The CDR3 nucleotides are TGTGCCAGCAGTTACTCTGCGGGCCCGTATGGCTACACCTTC. Its translation is CASSYSAGPYGYTF.

This rearrangement joins TRBV27 to TRBJ2-5; no firm D call. The V end lost 5 bases, the J end lost 1 base, and 11 bases lay between the germline ends. The CDR3 contains 14 residues. Germline CDR1 reads MNHEY; CDR2 reads SMNVEV (reference sequence). This CDR3 is CASSPQLPQETQYF. CDR3 DNA: TGTGCCAGCAGTCCACAGCTACCCCAAGAGACCCAGTACTTC.

The chain couples TRBV2 to TRBJ2-7; TRBD1 agrees at 8 bases. The trim removed 8 bases at V and 1 base at J, leaving 13 bases unmatched. Germline values: CDR1 SNHLY, CDR2 FYNNEI. The CDR3 extends over 16 amino acids. The CDR3 loop is CASGTTGAPFSYEQYF. The CDR3 DNA reads TGTGCCAGCGGTACGACAGGGGCCCCCTTTTCCTACGAGCAGTACTTC.

The chain joins TRBV19 to TRBJ2-1, with a tentative D call TRBD2 (6 bases). Germline values: CDR1 LNHDA, CDR2 SQIVND (reference sequence). The CDR3 is 13 amino acids. V shed 7 bases and J shed 8 bases, with 15 bases lying between them. The chain's CDR3 is CASTRGKGDEQFF. The DNA for the CDR3 is TGTGCCAGTACTCGGGGGAAAGGAGATGAGCAGTTCTTC.

This rearrangement joins TRBV29-1 to TRBJ2-3, with 10 bases matching TRBD2. The germline V gene encodes CDR1 SQVTM and CDR2 ANQGSEA. Trimming removed 6 bases from V and 1 base from J; junction bases left unmatched: 7. The CDR3 runs to 15 residues. In nucleotides, the CDR3 is TGCAGCGTAAGCGGGGGGGCTCGTGGCACAGATACGCAGTATTTT. Protein: CSVSGGARGTDTQYF.

This rearrangement joins TRBV4-3 to TRBJ2-7; maybe TRBD1 (5 bases). This CDR3 spans 14 amino acids. Deletions cut 2 bases from V and 5 bases from J, with 13 bases between. CDR1 and CDR2 from the germline V gene are LGHNA and YSLEER. The CDR3 reads CASSQSRGRNEQYF. CDR3 in DNA: TGCGCCAGCAGCCAATCTAGGGGCAGGAACGAGCAGTACTTC.

The CDR3 nucleotides are TGTGCCAGCAGCCGCGAGCGGTCCTACAATGAGCAGTTCTTC. Residues: CASSRERSYNEQFF. This sequence joins TRBV11-2 and TRBJ2-1; a weak D match, TRBD2 (5 bases). CDR1 and CDR2 (germline): SGHAT, FQNNGV. The ends were cut back, 5 bases at V and 1 base at J, with 9 bases in the middle. This CDR3 comprises 14 residues.

This clone was seen a single time. The chain employs TRBV5-1 and TRBJ2-7; the match to TRBD1 covers 7 bases. V gave up 4 bases and J gave up 4 bases; unmatched junction bases: 8. CDR1 is SGHRS, CDR2 YFSETQ, per germline. The CDR3 is 14 residues long. CDR3 in amino acids: CASSQDRPQYEQYF. The DNA for the CDR3 is TGCGCCAGCAGCCAGGACAGGCCACAGTACGAGCAGTACTTC.

The genes are TRBV6-2 or TRBV6-3 and TRBJ2-3; 10 bases are a match to TRBD1. The junction had 4 bases not matched to a gene; V was cut back by 5 bases and J by 5 bases. In germline, CDR1 is MNHEY, CDR2 SVGEGT. This CDR3 comprises 14 residues. The CDR3 sequence: CASSVGTGVDTQYF. CDR3 DNA: TGTGCCAGCAGTGTTGGGACAGGGGTAGATACGCAGTATTTT.

This rearrangement joins TRBV15 to TRBJ1-2; TRBD1 is a possible D gene (6 bases). V was clipped by 0 bases and J by 5 bases, with 22 bases between them. The CDR3 contains 18 residues. Germline assignment: CDR1 LNHNV and CDR2 YYDKDF (reference sequence). Written as DNA, the CDR3 is TGTGCCACCAGCAGAGATCCCCTCGAAGTCTACAGGGATTATGGCTACACCTTC. This encodes CATSRDPLEVYRDYGYTF.

This clone has a single count. The rearrangement joins TRBV4-3 to TRBJ1-2, with 7 bases matching TRBD1. The CDR3 totals 15 residues. J gave up 8 bases and V 5 bases, and 14 bases lay outside the gene matches. Germline V CDR1 and CDR2: LGHNA, YSLEER. The CDR3 DNA is TGCGCCAGCAGCGACTCCGGACAGGCCCCGGGGGGCTACACCTTC. Translated: CASSDSGQAPGGYTF.

The chain is built from TRBV7-3 and TRBJ2-1; 7 positions agree with TRBD2. Unmatched junction bases numbered 8, after V lost 5 bases and J lost 4 bases. Germline V gives CDR1 SGHTA, CDR2 FQGTGA. The CDR3 sequence is 15 residues long. CDR3 in DNA: TGTGCCAGCAGCCCGGTGTCGGGGGGATACAATGAGCAGTTCTTC. As protein: CASSPVSGGYNEQFF.

This chain joins TRBV9 and TRBJ2-7; 12 bases align to TRBD1. This CDR3 is 15 amino acids long. Germline loops: CDR1 SGDLS, CDR2 YYNGEE. The V and J ends lost 3 bases and 4 bases, in that order; junction bases with no gene match: 5. CDR3 loop: CASSAGTGGLYEQYF. The CDR3 DNA follows: TGTGCCAGCAGCGCCGGGACAGGGGGCCTATACGAGCAGTACTTC. The full variable domain, with the rest looked up from reference TRBV9 and TRBJ2-7, is DSGVTQTPKHLITATGQRVTLRCSPRSGDLSVYWYQQSLDQGLQFLIQYYNGEERAKGNILERFSAQQFPDLHSELNLSSLELGDSALYFCASSAGTGGLYEQYFGPGTRLTVT.